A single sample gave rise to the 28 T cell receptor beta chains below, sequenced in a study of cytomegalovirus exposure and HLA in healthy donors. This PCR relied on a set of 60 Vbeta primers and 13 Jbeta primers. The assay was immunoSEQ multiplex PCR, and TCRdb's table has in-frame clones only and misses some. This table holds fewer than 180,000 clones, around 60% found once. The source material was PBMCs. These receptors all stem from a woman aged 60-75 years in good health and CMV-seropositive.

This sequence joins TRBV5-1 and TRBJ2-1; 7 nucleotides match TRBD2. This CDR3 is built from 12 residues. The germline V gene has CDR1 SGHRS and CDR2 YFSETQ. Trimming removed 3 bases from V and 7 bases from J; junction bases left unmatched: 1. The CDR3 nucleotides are TGCGCCAGCAGCTCTAGCGGAAATGAGCAGTTCTTC. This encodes CASSSSGNEQFF.

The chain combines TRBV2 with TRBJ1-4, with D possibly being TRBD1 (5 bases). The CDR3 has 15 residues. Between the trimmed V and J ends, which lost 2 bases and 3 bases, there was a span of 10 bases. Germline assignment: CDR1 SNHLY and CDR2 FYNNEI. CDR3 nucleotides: TGTGCCAGCAGTGAAAACGGGGGGTCTAATGAAAAACTGTTTTTT. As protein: CASSENGGSNEKLFF.

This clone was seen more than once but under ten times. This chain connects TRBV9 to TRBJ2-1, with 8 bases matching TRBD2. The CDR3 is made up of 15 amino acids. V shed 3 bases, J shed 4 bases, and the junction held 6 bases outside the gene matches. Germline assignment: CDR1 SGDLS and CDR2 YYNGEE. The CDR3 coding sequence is TGTGCCAGCAGCGGCGCGGGACTAGAGTACAATGAGCAGTTCTTC. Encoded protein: CASSGAGLEYNEQFF.

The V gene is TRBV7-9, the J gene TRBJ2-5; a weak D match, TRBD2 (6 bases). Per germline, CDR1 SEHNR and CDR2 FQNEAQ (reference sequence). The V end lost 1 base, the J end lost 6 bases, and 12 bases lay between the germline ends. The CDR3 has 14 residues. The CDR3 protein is CASSLGQGGQTQYF. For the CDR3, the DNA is TGTGCCAGCAGCTTAGGGCAGGGAGGACAGACCCAGTACTTC.

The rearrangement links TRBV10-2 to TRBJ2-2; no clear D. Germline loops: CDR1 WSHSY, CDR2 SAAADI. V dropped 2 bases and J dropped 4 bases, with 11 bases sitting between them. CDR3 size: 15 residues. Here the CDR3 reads CASSESLSGTGELFF. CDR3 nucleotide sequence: TGCGCCAGCAGTGAGAGTCTATCGGGCACCGGGGAGCTGTTTTTT.

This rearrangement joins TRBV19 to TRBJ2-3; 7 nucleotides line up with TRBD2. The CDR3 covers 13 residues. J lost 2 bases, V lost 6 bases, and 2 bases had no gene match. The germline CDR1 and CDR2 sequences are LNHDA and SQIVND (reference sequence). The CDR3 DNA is TGTGCCAGTAGCGGACTAGTCACAGATACGCAGTATTTT. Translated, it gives CASSGLVTDTQYF.

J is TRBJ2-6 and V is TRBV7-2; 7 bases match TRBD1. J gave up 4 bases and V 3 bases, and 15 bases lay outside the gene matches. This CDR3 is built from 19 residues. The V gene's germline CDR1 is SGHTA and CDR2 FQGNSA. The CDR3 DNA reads TGTGCCAGCAGCTTGGGGACAGCAGGGGCTGTCTGGGGGGCCAACGTCCTGACTTTC. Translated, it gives CASSLGTAGAVWGANVLTF.

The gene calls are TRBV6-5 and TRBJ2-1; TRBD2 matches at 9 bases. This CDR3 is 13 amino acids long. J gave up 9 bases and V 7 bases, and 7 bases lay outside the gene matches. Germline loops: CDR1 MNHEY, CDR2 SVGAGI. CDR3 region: CASTGGRAGEQFF. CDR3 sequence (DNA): TGTGCCAGCACCGGCGGGAGGGCGGGTGAGCAGTTCTTC.

CDR3 sequence (DNA): TGTGCCAGCAGTTTAGAAGGGGACAACACAGATACGCAGTATTTT. It translates to CASSLEGDNTDTQYF. The gene calls are TRBV28 and TRBJ2-3, with D perhaps matching TRBD1 (6 bases). Per the germline V gene, CDR1 is MDHEN and CDR2 is SYDVKM. Trimming shortened V by 2 bases and J by 2 bases, and 11 bases separated the two germline ends. CDR3 length equals 15 residues.

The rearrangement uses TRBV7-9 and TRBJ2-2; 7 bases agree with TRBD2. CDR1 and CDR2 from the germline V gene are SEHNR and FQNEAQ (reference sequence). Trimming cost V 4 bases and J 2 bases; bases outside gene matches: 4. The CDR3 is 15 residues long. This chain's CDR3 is CASSSGLPNTGELFF. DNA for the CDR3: TGTGCCAGCAGCTCGGGACTACCCAACACCGGGGAGCTGTTTTTT.

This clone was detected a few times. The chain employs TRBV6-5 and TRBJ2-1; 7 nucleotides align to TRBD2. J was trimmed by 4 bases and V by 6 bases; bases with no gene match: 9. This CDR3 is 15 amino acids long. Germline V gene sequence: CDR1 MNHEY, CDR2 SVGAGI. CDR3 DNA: TGTGCCAGCAGGCCTCTAGCGGAACCTTACAATGAGCAGTTCTTC. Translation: CASRPLAEPYNEQFF.

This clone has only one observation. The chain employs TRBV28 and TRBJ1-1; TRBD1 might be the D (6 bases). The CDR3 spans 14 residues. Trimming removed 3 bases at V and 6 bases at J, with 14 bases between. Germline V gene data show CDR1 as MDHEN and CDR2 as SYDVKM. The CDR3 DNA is TGTGCCAGCAGTTTGCCTCCCCGGACAGCTGAAGCTTTCTTT. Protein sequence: CASSLPPRTAEAFF.

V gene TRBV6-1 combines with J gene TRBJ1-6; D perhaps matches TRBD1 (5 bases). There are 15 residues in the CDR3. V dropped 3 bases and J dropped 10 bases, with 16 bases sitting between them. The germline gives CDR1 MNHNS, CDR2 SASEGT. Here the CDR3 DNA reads TGTGCCAGCAGTGAGGCTGGCAGGGTGAACTCACCCCTCCACTTT. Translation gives CASSEAGRVNSPLHF.

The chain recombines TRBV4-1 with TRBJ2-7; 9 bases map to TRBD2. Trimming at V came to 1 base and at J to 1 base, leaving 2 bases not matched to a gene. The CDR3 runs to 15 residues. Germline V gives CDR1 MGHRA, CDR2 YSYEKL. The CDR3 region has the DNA TGCGCCAGCAGCCAAGCGACTAGCGGATCCTACGAGCAGTACTTC. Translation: CASSQATSGSYEQYF.

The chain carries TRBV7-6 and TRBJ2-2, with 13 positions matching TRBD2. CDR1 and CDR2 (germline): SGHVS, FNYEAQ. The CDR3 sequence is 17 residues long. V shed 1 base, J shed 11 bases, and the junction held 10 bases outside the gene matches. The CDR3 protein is CASSLDFGLAGVGELFF. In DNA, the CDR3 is TGTGCCAGCAGCTTAGATTTTGGACTAGCGGGAGTAGGAGAGCTGTTTTTT.

Here the CDR3 DNA reads TGTGCCAGCAGGGCAGAAGTCTATGGCTACACCTTC. Translation gives CASRAEVYGYTF. The chain links TRBV28 to TRBJ1-2; no clear D gene. This CDR3 is 12 amino acids long. V was pared by 6 bases and J by 4 bases, with 9 bases between. CDR1 and CDR2 from the germline V gene are MDHEN and SYDVKM.

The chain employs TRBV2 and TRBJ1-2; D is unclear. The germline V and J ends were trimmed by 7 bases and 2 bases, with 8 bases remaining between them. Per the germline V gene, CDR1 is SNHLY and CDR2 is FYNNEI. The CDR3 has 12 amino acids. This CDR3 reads CASTGDNYGYTF. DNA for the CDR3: TGTGCCAGCACCGGAGACAACTATGGCTACACCTTC.

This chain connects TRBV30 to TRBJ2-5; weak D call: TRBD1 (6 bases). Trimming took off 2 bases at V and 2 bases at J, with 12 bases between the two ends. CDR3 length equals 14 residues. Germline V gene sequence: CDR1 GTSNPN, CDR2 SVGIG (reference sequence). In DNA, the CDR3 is TGTGCCTGGAGTACGACACAGGGACAAGAGACCCAGTACTTC. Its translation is CAWSTTQGQETQYF. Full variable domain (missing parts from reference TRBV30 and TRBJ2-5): SQTIHQWPATLVQPVGSPLSLECTVEGTSNPNLYWYRQAAGRGLQLLFYSVGIGQISSEVPQNLSASRPQDRQFILSSKKLLLSDSGFYLCAWSTTQGQETQYFGPGTRLLVL.

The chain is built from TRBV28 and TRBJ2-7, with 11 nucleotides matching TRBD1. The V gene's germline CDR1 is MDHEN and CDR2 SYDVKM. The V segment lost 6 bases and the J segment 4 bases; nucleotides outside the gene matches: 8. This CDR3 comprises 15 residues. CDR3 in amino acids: CASRPGDRGSYEQYF. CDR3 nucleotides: TGTGCCAGCAGACCCGGGGACAGGGGGTCGTACGAGCAGTACTTC.

CDR3 bases: TGTGCCAAGGGGAGCGGGGAGACCCAGTACTTC. Protein sequence: CAKGSGETQYF. The rearrangement joins TRBV6-5 to TRBJ2-5; weak D call: TRBD2 (6 bases). The germline CDR1 and CDR2 sequences are MNHEY and SVGAGI. The length of the CDR3 is 11 residues. Trimming removed 10 bases at V and 5 bases at J, with 11 bases between.

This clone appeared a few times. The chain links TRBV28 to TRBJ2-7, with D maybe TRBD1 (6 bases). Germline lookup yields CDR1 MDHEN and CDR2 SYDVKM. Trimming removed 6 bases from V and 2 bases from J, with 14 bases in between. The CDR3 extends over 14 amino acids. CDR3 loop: CASRGSGTPYEQYF. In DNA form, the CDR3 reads TGTGCCAGCAGAGGTTCCGGGACACCCTACGAGCAGTACTTC.

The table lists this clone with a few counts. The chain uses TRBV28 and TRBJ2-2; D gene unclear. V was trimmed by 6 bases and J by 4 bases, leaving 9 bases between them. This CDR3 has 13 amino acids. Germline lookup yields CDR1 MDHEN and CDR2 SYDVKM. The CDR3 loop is CASRTTRTGELFF. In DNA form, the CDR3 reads TGTGCCAGCAGAACTACTCGCACCGGGGAGCTGTTTTTT.

DNA for the CDR3: TGTGCCAGCAGCCCCAGACAGGGAAGCGGCTACACCTTC. It encodes CASSPRQGSGYTF. V is TRBV7-2 and J is TRBJ1-2; TRBD1 agrees at 7 bases. The CDR3 is made up of 13 amino acids. CDR1 SGHTA and CDR2 FQGNSA come from the germline V gene. Losses at the gene ends were 5 bases for V and 8 bases for J; bases not matched to a gene: 8.

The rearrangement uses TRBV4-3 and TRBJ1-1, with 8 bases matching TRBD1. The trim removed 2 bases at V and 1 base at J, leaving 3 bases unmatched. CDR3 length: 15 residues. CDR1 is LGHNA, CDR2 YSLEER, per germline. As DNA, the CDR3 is TGCGCCAGCAGCCAATTTACAGGGGGGAACACTGAAGCTTTCTTT. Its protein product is CASSQFTGGNTEAFF.

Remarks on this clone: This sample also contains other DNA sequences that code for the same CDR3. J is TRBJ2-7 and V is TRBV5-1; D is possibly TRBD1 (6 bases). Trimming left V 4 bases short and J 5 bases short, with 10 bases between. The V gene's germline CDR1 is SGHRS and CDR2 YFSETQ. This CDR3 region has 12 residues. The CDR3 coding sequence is TGCGCCAGCAGCCCCCCAGGGGACGAGCAGTACTTC. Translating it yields CASSPPGDEQYF.

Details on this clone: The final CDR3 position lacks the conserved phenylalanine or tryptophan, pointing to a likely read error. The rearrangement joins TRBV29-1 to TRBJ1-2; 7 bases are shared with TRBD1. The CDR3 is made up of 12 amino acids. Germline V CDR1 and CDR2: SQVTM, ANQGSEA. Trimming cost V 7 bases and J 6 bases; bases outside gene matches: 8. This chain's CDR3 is CSASTGYDGYTL. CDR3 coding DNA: TGCAGCGCCTCGACAGGGTATGATGGCTACACCCTC.

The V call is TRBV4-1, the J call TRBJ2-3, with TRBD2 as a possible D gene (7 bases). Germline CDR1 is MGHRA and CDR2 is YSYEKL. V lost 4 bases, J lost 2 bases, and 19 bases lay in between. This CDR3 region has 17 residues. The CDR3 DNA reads TGCGCCAGCAGCCCCAGAGGGGGGCGGGAGCACACAGATACGCAGTATTTT. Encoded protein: CASSPRGGREHTDTQYF.

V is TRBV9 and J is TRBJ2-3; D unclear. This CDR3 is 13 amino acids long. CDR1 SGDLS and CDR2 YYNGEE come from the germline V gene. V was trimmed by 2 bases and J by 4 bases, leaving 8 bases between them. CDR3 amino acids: CASSVYLSDTQYF. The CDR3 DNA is TGTGCCAGCAGCGTGTACTTGTCAGATACGCAGTATTTT. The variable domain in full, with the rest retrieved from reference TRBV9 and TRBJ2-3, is DSGVTQTPKHLITATGQRVTLRCSPRSGDLSVYWYQQSLDQGLQFLIQYYNGEERAKGNILERFSAQQFPDLHSELNLSSLELGDSALYFCASSVYLSDTQYFGPGTRLTVL.